A selection of T cell receptor beta chains follows, all from one sample in a study of cytomegalovirus exposure and HLA in healthy donors. Here immunoSEQ multiplex PCR was the method, and the copy in TCRdb shows in-frame clones only, minus some. The sample consists of roughly 150,000 clones, 70% to 85% of them appearing once. What was sequenced was PBMCs. The receptor set was obtained from a man aged 40-50 years in good health and CMV-seropositive. CDR3s leave out the opening cysteine and the closing phenylalanine or tryptophan. A D gene is named only where the DNA matches it firmly. Expanded clones get a size class; other rows say once, few or many, or leave the size out.

CDR3: ASRAGGSNNEQF
V: TRBV5-1
size: -
length: 12
D: TRBD1

CDR3: SAGQGYGYT
V: TRBV29-1
size: -
length: 9
D: TRBD1

CDR3: ASSSLAGGNIQY
V: TRBV6-4
size: -
length: 12
D: TRBD2

CDR3: ASRPGTGFAYEQY
V: TRBV28
size: -
length: 13
D: TRBD1

CDR3: ASSVEFGGYGEKLF
V: TRBV9
size: -
length: 14
D: -

CDR3: ASGSSGWGEQF
V: TRBV12-5
size: -
length: 11
D: -

CDR3: ASSLHVATGEAF
V: TRBV27
size: -
length: 12
D: -

CDR3: ASSMGGRLGIQY
V: TRBV19
size: -
length: 12
D: TRBD2

CDR3: AISESGEASSYNEQF
V: TRBV10-3
size: -
length: 15
D: -

CDR3: ASSLGNRLYNEQF
V: TRBV7-9
size: once
length: 13
D: -

CDR3: ASSVLPGDVSYNEQF
V: TRBV9
size: -
length: 15
D: -

CDR3: ASSQVGTDYGYT
V: TRBV4-2
size: once
length: 12
D: -

CDR3: ASSLEGGTGNTIY
V: TRBV5-1
size: -
length: 13
D: TRBD1

CDR3: ASSLGSYTDTQY
V: TRBV13
size: -
length: 12
D: -

CDR3: ASSQTSGSSHTQY
V: TRBV7-9
size: once
length: 13
D: TRBD2

CDR3: ASSRTGVNTEAF
V: TRBV19
size: -
length: 12
D: TRBD1

CDR3: AISESATQYGYT
V: TRBV10-3
size: few
length: 12
D: -

CDR3: ASSYSRDYEQY
V: TRBV6-5
size: -
length: 11
D: -

CDR3: ASSFLTGGTDTQY
V: TRBV5-6
size: -
length: 13
D: TRBD1